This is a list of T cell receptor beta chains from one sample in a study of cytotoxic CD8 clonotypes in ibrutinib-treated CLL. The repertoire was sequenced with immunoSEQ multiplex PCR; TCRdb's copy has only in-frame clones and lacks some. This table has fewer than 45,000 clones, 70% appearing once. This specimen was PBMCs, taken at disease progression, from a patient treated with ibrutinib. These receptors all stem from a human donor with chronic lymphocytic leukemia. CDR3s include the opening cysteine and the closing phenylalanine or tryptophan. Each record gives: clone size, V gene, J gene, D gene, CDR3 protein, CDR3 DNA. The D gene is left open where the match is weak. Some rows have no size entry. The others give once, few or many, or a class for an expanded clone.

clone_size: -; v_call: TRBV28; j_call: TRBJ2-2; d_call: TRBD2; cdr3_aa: CASSTGGTGELFF; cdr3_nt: TGTGCCAGCAGTACGGGAGGGACCGGGGAGCTGTTTTTT
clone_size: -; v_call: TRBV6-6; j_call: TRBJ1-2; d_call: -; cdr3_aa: CASGFNYGYTF; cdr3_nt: TGTGCCAGCGGATTTAACTATGGCTACACCTTC
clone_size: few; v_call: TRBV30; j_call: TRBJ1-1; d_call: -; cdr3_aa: CAQGGKEAFF; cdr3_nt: TGTGCCCAAGGAGGAAAAGAAGCTTTCTTT
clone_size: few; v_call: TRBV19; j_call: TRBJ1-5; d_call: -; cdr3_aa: CASNDGGRSSQPQHF; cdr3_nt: TGTGCCAGTAACGATGGGGGTAGATCAAGTCAGCCCCAGCATTTT
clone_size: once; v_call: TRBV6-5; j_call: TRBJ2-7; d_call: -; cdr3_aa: CASSYSIQYEQYF; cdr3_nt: TGTGCCAGCAGTTACTCGATTCAGTACGAGCAGTACTTC
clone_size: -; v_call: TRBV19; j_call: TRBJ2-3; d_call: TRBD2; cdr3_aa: CASSIELAGVADTQYF; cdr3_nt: TGTGCCAGTAGTATAGAACTAGCGGGAGTGGCAGATACGCAGTATTTT
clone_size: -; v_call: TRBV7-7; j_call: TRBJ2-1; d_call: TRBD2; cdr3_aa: CASSVAGTSGTYNEQFF; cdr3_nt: TGTGCTAGCAGCGTAGCGGGAACTAGCGGGACATACAATGAGCAGTTCTTC
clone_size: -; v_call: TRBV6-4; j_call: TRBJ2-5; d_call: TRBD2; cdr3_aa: CASSDSERGASQETQYF; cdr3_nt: TGTGCCAGCAGTGACTCGGAGCGGGGGGCCTCTCAAGAGACCCAGTACTTC
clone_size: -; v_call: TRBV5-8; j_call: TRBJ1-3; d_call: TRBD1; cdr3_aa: CASRPPGQGNTIYF; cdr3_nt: TGTGCCAGCCGACCCCCGGGACAGGGAAACACCATATATTTT
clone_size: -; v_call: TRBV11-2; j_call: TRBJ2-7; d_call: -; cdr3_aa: CASSDGAAYEQYF; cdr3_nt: TGTGCCAGCAGCGATGGGGCAGCTTACGAGCAGTACTTC
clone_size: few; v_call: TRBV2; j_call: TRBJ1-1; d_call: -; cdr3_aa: CASSAGGNTEAFF; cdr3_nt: TGTGCCAGCAGTGCGGGGGGGAACACTGAAGCTTTCTTT
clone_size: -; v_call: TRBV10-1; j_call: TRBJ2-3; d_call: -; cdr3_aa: CASSPTTSSPDTQYF; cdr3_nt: TGCGCCAGCAGTCCTACGACTTCCTCGCCCGATACGCAGTATTTT
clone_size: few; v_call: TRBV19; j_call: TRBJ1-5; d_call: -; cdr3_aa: CATRDGHQGPQHF; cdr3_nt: TGTGCCACCCGGGACGGACATCAAGGGCCCCAGCATTTT
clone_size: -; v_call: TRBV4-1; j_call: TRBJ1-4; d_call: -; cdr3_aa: CASSQKGATNEKLFF; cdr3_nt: TGCGCCAGCAGCCAAAAAGGTGCAACTAATGAAAAACTGTTTTTT
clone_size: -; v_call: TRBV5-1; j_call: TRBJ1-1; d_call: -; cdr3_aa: CVSSLGNTGFIAEAFF; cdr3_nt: TGCGTCAGCAGCTTGGGAAATACAGGGTTTATAGCTGAAGCTTTCTTT
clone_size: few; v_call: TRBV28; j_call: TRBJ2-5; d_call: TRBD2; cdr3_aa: CASRPSGTSGRETQYF; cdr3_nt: TGTGCCAGCAGGCCAAGTGGGACTAGCGGGAGAGAGACCCAGTACTTC
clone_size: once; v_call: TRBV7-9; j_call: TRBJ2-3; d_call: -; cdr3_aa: CASSLRGGITDTQYF; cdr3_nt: TGTGCCAGCAGCCTGAGGGGGGGAATCACAGATACGCAGTATTTT
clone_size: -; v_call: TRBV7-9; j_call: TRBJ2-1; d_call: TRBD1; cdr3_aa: CASSLGQWGQKFF; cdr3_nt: TGTGCCAGCAGCTTAGGCCAGTGGGGACAGAAGTTCTTC
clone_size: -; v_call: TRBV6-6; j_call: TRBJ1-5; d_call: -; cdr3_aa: CASSYGGAGGKPQHF; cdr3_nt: TGTGCCAGCAGTTACGGGGGCGCGGGGGGTAAGCCCCAGCATTTT
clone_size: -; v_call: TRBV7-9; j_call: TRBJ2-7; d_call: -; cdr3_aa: CASSADYREQYF; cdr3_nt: TGTGCCAGCAGCGCGGACTACCGCGAGCAGTACTTC
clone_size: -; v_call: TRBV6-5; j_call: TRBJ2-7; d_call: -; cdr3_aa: CASSYATTAHWEQYF; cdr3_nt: TGTGCCAGCAGTTACGCCACTACAGCCCACTGGGAGCAGTACTTC
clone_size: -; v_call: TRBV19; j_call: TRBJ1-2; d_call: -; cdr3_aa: CASNDRGTNYGYTF; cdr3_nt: TGTGCCAGTAACGACCGGGGAACTAACTATGGCTACACCTTC
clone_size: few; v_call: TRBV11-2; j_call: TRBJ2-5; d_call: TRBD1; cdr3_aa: CASSLAGGETQYF; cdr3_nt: TGTGCCAGCAGCTTAGCAGGGGGTGAGACCCAGTACTTC
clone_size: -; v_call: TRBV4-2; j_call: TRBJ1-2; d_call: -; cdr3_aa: CASSRLPGTNYGYTF; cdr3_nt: TGTGCCAGCAGCCGTCTACCGGGAACAAACTATGGCTACACCTTC
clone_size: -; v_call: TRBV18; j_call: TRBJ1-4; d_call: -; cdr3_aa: CASSPPNREELFF; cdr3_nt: TGTGCCAGCTCACCACCCAACAGGGAGGAACTGTTTTTT
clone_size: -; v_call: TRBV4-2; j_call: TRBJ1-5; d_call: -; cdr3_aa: CASSQEGREGSQPQHF; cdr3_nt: TGTGCCAGCAGCCAAGAAGGCAGGGAAGGCAGTCAGCCCCAGCATTTT
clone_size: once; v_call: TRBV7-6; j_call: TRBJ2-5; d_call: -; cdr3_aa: CASGGYGETQYF; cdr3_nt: TGTGCCAGCGGGGGGTACGGGGAGACCCAGTACTTC
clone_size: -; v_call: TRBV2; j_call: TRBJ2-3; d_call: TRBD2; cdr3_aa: CASKRTSLHTDTQYF; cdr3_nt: TGTGCCAGCAAGAGGACTAGCCTACACACAGATACGCAGTATTTT
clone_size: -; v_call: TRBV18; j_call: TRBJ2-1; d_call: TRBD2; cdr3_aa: CASSPASSGRWYNEQFF; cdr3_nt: TGTGCCAGCTCACCCGCCTCTAGCGGGAGGTGGTACAATGAGCAGTTCTTC
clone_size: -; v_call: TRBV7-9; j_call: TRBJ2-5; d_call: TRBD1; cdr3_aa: CASSKGAGQGAETQYF; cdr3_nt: TGTGCCAGCAGCAAGGGGGCGGGACAGGGTGCCGAGACCCAGTACTTC
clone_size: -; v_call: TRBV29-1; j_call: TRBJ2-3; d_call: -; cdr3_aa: CSVEDPGAITDTQYF; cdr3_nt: TGCAGCGTTGAAGATCCGGGAGCGATCACAGATACGCAGTATTTT
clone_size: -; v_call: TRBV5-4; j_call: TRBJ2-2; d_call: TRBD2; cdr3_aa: CASSLGAGDTGELFF; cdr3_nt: TGTGCCAGCAGCTTGGGGGCGGGAGACACCGGGGAGCTGTTTTTT
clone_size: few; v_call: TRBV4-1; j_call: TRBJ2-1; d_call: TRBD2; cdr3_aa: CASSHPAGSSYNEQFF; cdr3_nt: TGCGCCAGCAGCCACCCAGCGGGAAGCTCCTACAATGAGCAGTTCTTC
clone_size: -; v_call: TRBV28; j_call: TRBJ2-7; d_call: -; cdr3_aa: CASSDSPGFWQYF; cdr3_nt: TGTGCCAGCAGTGACAGCCCAGGATTCTGGCAGTACTTC
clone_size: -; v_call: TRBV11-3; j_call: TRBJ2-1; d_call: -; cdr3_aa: CASSPSRQALGSGQFF; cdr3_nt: TGTGCCAGCAGCCCATCTCGACAGGCCCTCGGTTCGGGGCAGTTCTTC
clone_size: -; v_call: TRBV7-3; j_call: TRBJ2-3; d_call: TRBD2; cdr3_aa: CASSFYRSGGADTQYF; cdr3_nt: TGTGCCAGCAGCTTTTATCGTAGCGGGGGGGCAGATACGCAGTATTTT
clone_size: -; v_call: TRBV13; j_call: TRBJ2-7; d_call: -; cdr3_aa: CASSLVTQPYEQYF; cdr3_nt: TGTGCCAGCAGCTTAGTGACTCAACCCTACGAGCAGTACTTC
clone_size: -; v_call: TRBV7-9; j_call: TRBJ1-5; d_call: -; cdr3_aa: CASSLATGNQPQHF; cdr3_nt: TGTGCCAGCAGCTTAGCTACAGGGAATCAGCCCCAGCATTTT
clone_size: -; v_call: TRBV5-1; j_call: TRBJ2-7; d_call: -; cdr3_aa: CASSLQGSYEQYF; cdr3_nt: TGCGCCAGCAGCTTGCAGGGATCCTACGAGCAGTACTTC
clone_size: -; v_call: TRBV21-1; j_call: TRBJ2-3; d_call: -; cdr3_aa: CASRPGGTDTQYF; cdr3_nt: TGTGCCAGCAGGCCGGGCGGCACAGATACGCAGTATTTT
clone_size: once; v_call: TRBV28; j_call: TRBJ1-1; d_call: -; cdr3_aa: CASRRTGFMNTEAFF; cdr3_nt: TGTGCCAGCAGACGGACGGGGTTCATGAACACTGAAGCTTTCTTT
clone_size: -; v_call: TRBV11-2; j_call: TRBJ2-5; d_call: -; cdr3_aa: CASSFHSRTETQYF; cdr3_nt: TGTGCCAGCAGCTTCCACAGTCGTACAGAGACCCAGTACTTC
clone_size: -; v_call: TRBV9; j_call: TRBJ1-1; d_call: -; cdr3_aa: CASSADSMGTGAFF; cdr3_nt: TGTGCCAGCAGCGCAGATTCAATGGGGACGGGAGCTTTCTTT
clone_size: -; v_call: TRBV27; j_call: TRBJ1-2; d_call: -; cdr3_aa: CASSSSGTFIGDGYTF; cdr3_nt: TGTGCCAGCAGTTCCTCGGGGACCTTCATCGGGGATGGCTACACCTTC
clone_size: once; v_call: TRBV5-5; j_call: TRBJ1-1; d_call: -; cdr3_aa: CASSFIGWLGTMNTEAFF; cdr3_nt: TGTGCCAGCAGCTTTATCGGTTGGCTGGGGACTATGAACACTGAAGCTTTCTTT
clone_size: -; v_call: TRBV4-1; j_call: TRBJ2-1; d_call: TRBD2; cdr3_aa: CASSQAPRVAGGLGEQFF; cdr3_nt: TGCGCCAGCAGCCAAGCCCCGAGGGTAGCGGGAGGGCTAGGTGAGCAGTTCTTC
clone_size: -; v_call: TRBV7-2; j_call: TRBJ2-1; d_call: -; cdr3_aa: CASSLGLWWDEQFF; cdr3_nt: TGTGCCAGCAGCTTGGGTCTCTGGTGGGATGAGCAGTTCTTC
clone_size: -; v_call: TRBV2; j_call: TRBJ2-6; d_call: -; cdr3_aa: CASRSFGANVLTF; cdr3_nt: TGTGCCAGCAGATCATTTGGGGCCAACGTCCTGACTTTC
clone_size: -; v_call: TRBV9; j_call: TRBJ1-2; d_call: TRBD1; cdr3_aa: CASSAGTGWGIYGYTF; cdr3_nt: TGTGCCAGCAGCGCGGGGACAGGATGGGGAATCTATGGCTACACCTTC
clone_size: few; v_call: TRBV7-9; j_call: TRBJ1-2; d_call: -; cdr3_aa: CASGAYGYTF; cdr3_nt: TGTGCCAGTGGGGCGTATGGCTACACCTTC
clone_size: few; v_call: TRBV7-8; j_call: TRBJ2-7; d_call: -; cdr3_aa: CASSLGFSYEQYF; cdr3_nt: TGTGCCAGCAGCCTAGGTTTCTCCTACGAGCAGTACTTC
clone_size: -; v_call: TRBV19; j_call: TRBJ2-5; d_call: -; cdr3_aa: CASSNSRQETQYF; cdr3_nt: TGTGCCAGTAGTAATTCGCGACAAGAGACCCAGTACTTC
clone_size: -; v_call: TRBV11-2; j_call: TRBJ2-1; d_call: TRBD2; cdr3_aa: CASSLHLAGGPSYNEQFF; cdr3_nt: TGTGCCAGCAGCTTACACTTAGCGGGAGGGCCCTCCTACAATGAGCAGTTCTTC
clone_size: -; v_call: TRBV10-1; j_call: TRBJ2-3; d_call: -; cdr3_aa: CASSESGVADTQYF; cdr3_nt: TGCGCCAGCAGTGAGTCGGGAGTAGCAGATACGCAGTATTTT
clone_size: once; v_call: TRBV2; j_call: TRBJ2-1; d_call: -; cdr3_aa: CATPGRRTNEQFF; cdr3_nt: TGTGCCACCCCAGGGCGCAGAACTAATGAGCAGTTCTTC
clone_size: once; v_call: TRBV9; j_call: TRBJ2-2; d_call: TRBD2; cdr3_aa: CASSVAGGAGTGELFF; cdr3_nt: TGTGCCAGCAGCGTAGCCGGGGGGGCCGGAACCGGGGAGCTGTTTTTT